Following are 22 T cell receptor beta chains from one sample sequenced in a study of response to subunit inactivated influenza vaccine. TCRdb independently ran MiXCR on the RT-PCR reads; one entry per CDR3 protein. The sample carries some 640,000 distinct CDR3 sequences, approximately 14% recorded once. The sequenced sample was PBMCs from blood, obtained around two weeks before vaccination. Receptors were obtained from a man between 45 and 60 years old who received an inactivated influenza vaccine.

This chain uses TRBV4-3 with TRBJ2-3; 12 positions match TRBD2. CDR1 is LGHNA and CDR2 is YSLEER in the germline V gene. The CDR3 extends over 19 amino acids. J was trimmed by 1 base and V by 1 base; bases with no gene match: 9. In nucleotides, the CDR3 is TGCGCCAGCAGCCAAGTCTGGCTAGCGGGAGGGCCTCGCACAGATACGCAGTATTTT. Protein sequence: CASSQVWLAGGPRTDTQYF.

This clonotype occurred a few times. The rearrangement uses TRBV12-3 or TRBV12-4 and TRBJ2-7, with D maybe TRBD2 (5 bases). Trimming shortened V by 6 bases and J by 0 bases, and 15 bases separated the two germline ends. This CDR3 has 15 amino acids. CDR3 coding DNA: TGTGCCAGCAGCCTTAGCGCGACGAGCTCCTACGAGCAGTACTTC. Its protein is CASSLSATSSYEQYF.

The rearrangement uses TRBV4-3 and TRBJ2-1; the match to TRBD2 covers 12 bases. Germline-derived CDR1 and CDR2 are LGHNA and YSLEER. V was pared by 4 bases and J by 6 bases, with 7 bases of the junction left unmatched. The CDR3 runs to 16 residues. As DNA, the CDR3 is TGCGCCAGCAGCCTAGAGACTAGCGGGAGTGGCAATGAGCAGTTCTTC. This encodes CASSLETSGSGNEQFF.

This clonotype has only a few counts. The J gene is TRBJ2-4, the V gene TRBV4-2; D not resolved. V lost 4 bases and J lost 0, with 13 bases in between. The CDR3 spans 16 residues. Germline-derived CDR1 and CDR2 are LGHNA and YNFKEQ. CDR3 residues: CASSPSVVIAKNIQYF. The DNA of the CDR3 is TGTGCCAGCAGCCCTTCTGTCGTAATAGCCAAAAACATTCAGTACTTC.

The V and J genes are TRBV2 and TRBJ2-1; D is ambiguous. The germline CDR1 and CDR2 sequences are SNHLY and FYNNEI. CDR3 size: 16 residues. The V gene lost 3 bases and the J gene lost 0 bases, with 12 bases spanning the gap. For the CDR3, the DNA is TGTGCCAGCAGTGAGTCCAGCCAGAGCTCCTACAATGAGCAGTTCTTC. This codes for CASSESSQSSYNEQFF.

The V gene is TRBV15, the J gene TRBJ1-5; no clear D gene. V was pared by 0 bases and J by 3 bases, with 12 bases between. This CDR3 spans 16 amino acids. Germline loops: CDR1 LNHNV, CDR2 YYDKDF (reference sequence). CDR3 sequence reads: CATSREGSLHNQPQHF. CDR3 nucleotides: TGTGCCACCAGCAGAGAAGGCAGCCTTCACAATCAGCCCCAGCATTTT.

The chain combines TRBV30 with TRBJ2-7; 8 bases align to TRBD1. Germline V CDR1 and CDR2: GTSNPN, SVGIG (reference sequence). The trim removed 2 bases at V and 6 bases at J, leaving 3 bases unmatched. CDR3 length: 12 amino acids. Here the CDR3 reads CAWSPTGAEQYF. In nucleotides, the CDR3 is TGTGCCTGGAGTCCGACAGGGGCCGAGCAGTACTTC.

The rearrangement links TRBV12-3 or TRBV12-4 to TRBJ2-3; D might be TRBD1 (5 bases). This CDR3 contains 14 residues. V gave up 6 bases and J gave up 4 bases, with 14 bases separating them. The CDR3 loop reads CASRRVAGSDTQYF. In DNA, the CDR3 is TGTGCCAGCAGACGCGTGGCAGGGTCAGATACGCAGTATTTT.

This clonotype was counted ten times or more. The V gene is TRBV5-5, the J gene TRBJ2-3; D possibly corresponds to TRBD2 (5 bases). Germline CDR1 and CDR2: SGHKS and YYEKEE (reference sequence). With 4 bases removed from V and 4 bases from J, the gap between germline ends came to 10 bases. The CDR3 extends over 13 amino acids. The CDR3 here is CASSPDWSDTQYF. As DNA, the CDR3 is TGTGCCAGCAGCCCGGACTGGTCAGATACGCAGTATTTT.

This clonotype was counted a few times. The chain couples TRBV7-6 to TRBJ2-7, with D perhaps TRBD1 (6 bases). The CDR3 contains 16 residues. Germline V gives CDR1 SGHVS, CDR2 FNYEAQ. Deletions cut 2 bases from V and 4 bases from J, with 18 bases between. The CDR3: CASSLHDRPSGYEQYF. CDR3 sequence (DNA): TGTGCCAGCAGCTTACATGACAGGCCTTCCGGGTACGAGCAGTACTTC.

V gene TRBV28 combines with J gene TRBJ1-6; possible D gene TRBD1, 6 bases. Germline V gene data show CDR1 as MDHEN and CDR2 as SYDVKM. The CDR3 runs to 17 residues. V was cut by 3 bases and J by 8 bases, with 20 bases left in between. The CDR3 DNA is TGTGCCAGCAGTTTGGCTTCCTCCGGGGGGGCTCATTCACCCCTCCACTTT. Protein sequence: CASSLASSGGAHSPLHF.

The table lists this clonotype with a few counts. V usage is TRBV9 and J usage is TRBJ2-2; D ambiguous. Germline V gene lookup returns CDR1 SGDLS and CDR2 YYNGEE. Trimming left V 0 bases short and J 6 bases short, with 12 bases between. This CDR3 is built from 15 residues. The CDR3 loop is CASSVELHIPGELFF. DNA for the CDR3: TGTGCCAGCAGCGTAGAACTCCATATCCCCGGGGAGCTGTTTTTT.

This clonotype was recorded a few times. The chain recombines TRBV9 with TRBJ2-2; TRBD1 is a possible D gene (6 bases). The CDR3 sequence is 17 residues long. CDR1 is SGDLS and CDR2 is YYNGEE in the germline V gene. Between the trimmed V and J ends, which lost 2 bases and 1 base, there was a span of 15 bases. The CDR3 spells CASSVDQGTKNTGELFF. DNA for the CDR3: TGTGCCAGCAGCGTGGACCAAGGGACAAAGAACACCGGGGAGCTGTTTTTT.

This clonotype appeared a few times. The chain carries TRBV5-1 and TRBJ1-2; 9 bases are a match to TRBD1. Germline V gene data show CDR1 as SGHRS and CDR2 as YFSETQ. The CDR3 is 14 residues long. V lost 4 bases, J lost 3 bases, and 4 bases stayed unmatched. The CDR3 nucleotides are TGCGCCAGCAGCCCAGGGGACAGGGACTATGGCTACACCTTC. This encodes CASSPGDRDYGYTF.

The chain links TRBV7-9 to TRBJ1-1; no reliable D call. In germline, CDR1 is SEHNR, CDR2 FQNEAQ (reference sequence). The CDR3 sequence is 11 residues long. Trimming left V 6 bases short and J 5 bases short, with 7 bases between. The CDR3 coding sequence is TGTGCCAGCAGGATCTTGACTGAAGCTTTCTTT. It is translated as CASRILTEAFF.

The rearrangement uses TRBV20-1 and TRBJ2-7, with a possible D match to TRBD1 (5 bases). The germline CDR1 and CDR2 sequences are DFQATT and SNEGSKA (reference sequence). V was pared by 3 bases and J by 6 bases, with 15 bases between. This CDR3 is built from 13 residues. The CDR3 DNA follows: TGCAGTGCTAGTGACAGATCTCCGAGCGAGCAGTACTTC. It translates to CSASDRSPSEQYF.

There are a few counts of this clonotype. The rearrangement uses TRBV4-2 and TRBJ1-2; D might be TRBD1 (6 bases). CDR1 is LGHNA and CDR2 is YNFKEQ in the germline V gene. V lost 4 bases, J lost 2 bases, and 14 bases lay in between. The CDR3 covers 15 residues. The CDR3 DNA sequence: TGTGCCAGCAGCCCGGGGGCAGACCTCAACTATGGCTACACCTTC. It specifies CASSPGADLNYGYTF.

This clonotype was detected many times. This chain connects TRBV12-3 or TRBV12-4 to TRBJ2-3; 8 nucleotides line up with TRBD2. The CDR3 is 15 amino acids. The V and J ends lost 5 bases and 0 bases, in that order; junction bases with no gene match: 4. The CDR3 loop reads CASSPRGGSTDTQYF. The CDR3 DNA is TGTGCCAGCAGTCCCCGCGGGGGGAGCACAGATACGCAGTATTTT.

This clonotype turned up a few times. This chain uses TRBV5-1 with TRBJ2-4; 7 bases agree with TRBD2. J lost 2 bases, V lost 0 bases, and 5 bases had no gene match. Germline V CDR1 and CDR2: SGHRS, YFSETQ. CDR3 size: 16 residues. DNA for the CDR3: TGCGCCAGCAGCTTGGGGGGGGGAGAACCCAAAAACATTCAGTACTTC. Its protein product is CASSLGGGEPKNIQYF.

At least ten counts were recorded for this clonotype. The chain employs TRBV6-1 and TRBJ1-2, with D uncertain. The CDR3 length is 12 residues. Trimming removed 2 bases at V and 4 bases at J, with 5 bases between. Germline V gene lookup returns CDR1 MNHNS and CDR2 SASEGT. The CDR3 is CASSEYGYGYTF. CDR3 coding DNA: TGTGCCAGCAGTGAATATGGCTATGGCTACACCTTC.

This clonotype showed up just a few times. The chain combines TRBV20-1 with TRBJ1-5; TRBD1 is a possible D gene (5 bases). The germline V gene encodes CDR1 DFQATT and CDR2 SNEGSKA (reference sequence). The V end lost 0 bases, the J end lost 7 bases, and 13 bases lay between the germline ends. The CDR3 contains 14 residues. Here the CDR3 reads CSARDWAGNQPQHF. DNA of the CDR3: TGCAGTGCTAGAGATTGGGCAGGGAACCAGCCCCAGCATTTT.

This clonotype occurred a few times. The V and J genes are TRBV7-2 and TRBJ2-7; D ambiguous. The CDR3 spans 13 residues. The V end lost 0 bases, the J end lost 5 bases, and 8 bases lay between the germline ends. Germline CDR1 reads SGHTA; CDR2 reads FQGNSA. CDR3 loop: CASSLARFHEQYF. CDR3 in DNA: TGTGCCAGCAGCTTAGCCAGGTTCCACGAGCAGTACTTC.